A single sample is the source of the 26 T cell receptor beta chains below, sequenced in a study of cytomegalovirus exposure and HLA in healthy donors. Vbeta (60) and Jbeta (13) primers were used in the PCR. Measured with immunoSEQ multiplex PCR; TCRdb has only the in-frame clones, and not every one. The table lists under 150,000 clones, 73% of them singletons. The sample consisted of PBMCs. All receptors come from a woman aged 40 to 50 in good health and CMV-seronegative.

The chain combines TRBV10-2 with TRBJ2-1; D remains ambiguous. With 4 bases removed from V and 5 bases from J, the gap between germline ends came to 6 bases. Germline-derived CDR1 and CDR2 are WSHSY and SAAADI. CDR3 length: 12 residues. CDR3 bases: TGCGCCAGCAGTGGAGTCGACAATGAGCAGTTCTTC. This encodes CASSGVDNEQFF.

There are a few counts of this clone. V gene TRBV5-4 combines with J gene TRBJ2-2; 7 bases fit TRBD2. J was trimmed by 2 bases and V by 1 base; bases with no gene match: 2. There are 15 residues in the CDR3. Germline assignment: CDR1 SGHNT and CDR2 YYREEE (reference sequence). In nucleotides, the CDR3 is TGTGCCAGCAGCTTGAAAGCGGGAAACACCGGGGAGCTGTTTTTT. This encodes CASSLKAGNTGELFF.

The chain has TRBV27 and TRBJ1-1; TRBD1 aligns across 8 bases. V lost 6 bases to trimming and J lost 7 bases; unmatched junction nucleotides: 7. Germline CDR1 reads MNHEY; CDR2 reads SMNVEV (reference sequence). The CDR3 extends over 13 amino acids. DNA of the CDR3: TGTGCCAGCAGCCCCGACAGGGGAAGTGAAGCTTTCTTT. Translated, it gives CASSPDRGSEAFF.

J is TRBJ2-5 and V is TRBV28, with TRBD2 identical over 8 bases. The length of the CDR3 is 12 residues. V lost 8 bases and J lost 4; bases outside the gene matches: 3. Germline V gene sequence: CDR1 MDHEN, CDR2 SYDVKM. The CDR3 here is CASSGGGETQYF. The DNA of the CDR3 is TGTGCCAGCTCGGGGGGGGGAGAGACCCAGTACTTC.

The chain recombines TRBV18 with TRBJ2-7; 10 nucleotides match TRBD2. Germline assignment: CDR1 KGHSH and CDR2 LQKENI. J gave up 2 bases and V 2 bases, and 12 bases lay outside the gene matches. The CDR3 is 18 residues long. Here the CDR3 reads CASSPDQGLAENPYEQYV. The CDR3 coding sequence is TGTGCCAGCTCACCAGACCAAGGACTAGCGGAAAACCCCTACGAGCAGTACGTC.

Of note for this clone: A junction end diverges from the germline sequence, so it may reflect a read error. V and J are TRBV4-3 and TRBJ1-1, with 8 bases identical to TRBD1. The CDR3 is 18 amino acids. The germline V gene has CDR1 LGHNA and CDR2 YSLEER. CDR3 region: CASSPQRRDRLLNTEVFF. The CDR3 DNA sequence: TGCGCCAGCAGCCCGCAGCGTAGGGACAGGTTACTGAACACTGAAGTTTTCTTT.

The chain employs TRBV18 and TRBJ2-7, with D tentatively TRBD1 (5 bases). Between the trimmed V and J ends, which lost 3 bases and 1 base, there was a span of 7 bases. The CDR3 is 13 amino acids. The V gene's germline CDR1 is KGHSH and CDR2 LQKENI. The CDR3 bases are TGTGCCAGCTCACCGACAGCGTCCTACGAGCAGTACTTC. Translating gives CASSPTASYEQYF.

The rearrangement links TRBV5-5 to TRBJ2-5, with a possible D match to TRBD1 (5 bases). Germline CDR1 and CDR2: SGHKS and YYEKEE (reference sequence). V lost 4 bases and J lost 2, with 15 bases in between. This CDR3 is built from 15 residues. DNA of the CDR3: TGTGCCAGCAGCCTCGCCGGGCGACAGCAAGAGACCCAGTACTTC. It yields the protein CASSLAGRQQETQYF.

This clone was observed a handful of times. The chain combines TRBV9 with TRBJ1-2, with TRBD1 matching over 7 bases. With V trimmed by 4 bases and J by 3 bases, 3 bases remained unmatched. The CDR3 covers 13 residues. CDR1 SGDLS and CDR2 YYNGEE come from the germline V gene. The CDR3 DNA is TGTGCCAGCAGCTCCGGGACAGACTATGGCTACACCTTC. The encoded protein is CASSSGTDYGYTF.

The V and J genes are TRBV4-1 and TRBJ2-7; weak D call: TRBD2 (7 bases). The CDR3 is 15 amino acids. In germline, CDR1 is MGHRA, CDR2 YSYEKL. Between the trimmed V and J ends, which lost 0 bases and 2 bases, there was a span of 11 bases. CDR3 bases: TGCGCCAGCAGCCAAGAAGAGGGGGGGGCCTACGAGCAGTACGTC. As protein: CASSQEEGGAYEQYV.

The chain employs TRBV7-8 and TRBJ2-5, with TRBD1 identical over 7 bases. This CDR3 has 18 residues. V was clipped by 1 base and J by 5 bases; unmatched bases: 16. CDR1 and CDR2 (germline): SGHVS, FQNEAQ. The CDR3: CASSLDRGNRGNRETQYF. In DNA, the CDR3 is TGTGCCAGCAGCTTAGACCGAGGGAACAGGGGAAATCGGGAGACCCAGTACTTC.

The table lists this clone with a count of one. V gene TRBV7-2 combines with J gene TRBJ2-1, with 10 bases lining up with TRBD2. The CDR3 runs 15 residues. V shed 4 bases and J 2 bases; nucleotides not matched to a gene: 2. Germline CDR1 SGHTA, CDR2 FQGNSA. In DNA, the CDR3 is TGTGCCAGCAGCTCTAGCGGGGGACCCTACAATGAGCAGTTCTTC. Translation: CASSSSGGPYNEQFF.

The V call is TRBV9, the J call TRBJ2-3; D might be TRBD2 (5 bases). Deletions cut 0 bases from V and 1 base from J, with 9 bases between. The CDR3 sequence is 15 residues long. The germline gives CDR1 SGDLS, CDR2 YYNGEE. The CDR3 DNA reads as TGTGCCAGCAGCGTAGATTTGCGGGGCACAGATACGCAGTATTTT. This sequence encodes CASSVDLRGTDTQYF.

The chain uses TRBV6-1 and TRBJ2-3; 10 nucleotides align to TRBD1. Looked up from germline, CDR1 is MNHNS and CDR2 is SASEGT. CDR3 length equals 15 residues. The trim removed 2 bases at V and 3 bases at J, leaving 2 bases unmatched. The CDR3 sequence is CASSEMGQGTDTQYF. As DNA, the CDR3 is TGTGCCAGCAGTGAAATGGGACAGGGGACAGATACGCAGTATTTT.

The chain combines TRBV2 with TRBJ1-6; D may be TRBD1 (5 bases). Germline V gives CDR1 SNHLY, CDR2 FYNNEI. This CDR3 is built from 14 residues. V was pared by 1 base and J by 14 bases, with 15 bases between. This CDR3 reads CASSEDPGGGTLHF. The CDR3 DNA follows: TGTGCCAGCAGTGAAGACCCCGGGGGGGGAACCCTCCACTTT.

This chain links TRBV23-1 with TRBJ2-3, with 9 bases lining up with TRBD2. TRBV23-1 has ORF status, its function being uncertain. The trim removed 5 bases at V and 2 bases at J, leaving 8 bases unmatched. This CDR3 contains 16 residues. The DNA for the CDR3 is TGCGCCAGCAGTTATTCGACTAGCGGAGCCACAGATACGCAGTATTTT. This codes for CASSYSTSGATDTQYF.

This clone was picked up many times. V and J are TRBV6-6 and TRBJ1-6; 8 bases agree with TRBD1. The CDR3 has 16 amino acids. V lost 5 bases to trimming and J lost 2 bases; unmatched junction nucleotides: 5. Germline CDR1 MNHNY, CDR2 SVGAGI (reference sequence). The CDR3 reads CASSTGTGAYNSPLHF. The CDR3 bases are TGTGCCAGCAGTACCGGGACAGGTGCCTATAATTCACCCCTCCACTTT.

This chain connects TRBV7-8 to TRBJ2-2, with D perhaps TRBD2 (5 bases). V was trimmed by 5 bases and J by 5 bases, leaving 15 bases between them. CDR3 length: 15 amino acids. Germline V CDR1 and CDR2: SGHVS, FQNEAQ. For the CDR3, the DNA is TGTGCCAGCAGCCCCCGGGTCTCGGGGACCGGGGAGCTGTTTTTT. Protein sequence: CASSPRVSGTGELFF.

This clone came up a few times. The chain combines TRBV28 with TRBJ2-7; possible D gene TRBD2, 6 bases. Germline values: CDR1 MDHEN, CDR2 SYDVKM. The length of the CDR3 is 14 residues. CDR3: CVVTPAGPNYEQYV. CDR3 bases: TGTGTCGTCACACCCGCGGGACCAAACTACGAGCAGTACGTC.

The chain joins TRBV7-2 to TRBJ2-4; 13 positions match TRBD2. J was trimmed by 6 bases and V by 1 base; bases with no gene match: 6. The V gene's germline CDR1 is SGHTA and CDR2 FQGNSA. This CDR3 is built from 17 residues. This CDR3 is CASSLVLAGGLGNIQYF. The CDR3 region has the DNA TGTGCCAGCAGCTTAGTACTAGCGGGGGGGCTTGGAAACATTCAGTACTTC.

The rearrangement uses TRBV4-2 and TRBJ1-1; 8 bases align to TRBD1. In germline, CDR1 is LGHNA, CDR2 YNFKEQ. With 2 bases clipped from V and 7 bases from J, the junction kept 9 bases outside the gene matches. The CDR3 contains 15 residues. CDR3 in DNA: TGTGCCAGCAGCCAACACGACAGGGGACAATTTGAAGCTTTCTTT. This codes for CASSQHDRGQFEAFF.

A single count supports this clone. The chain links TRBV7-9 to TRBJ1-1; no definite D call. V was pared by 1 base and J by 1 base, with 4 bases between. The CDR3 has 13 residues. The germline CDR1 and CDR2 sequences are SEHNR and FQNEAQ (reference sequence). The CDR3 nucleotides are TGTGCCAGCAGCTTAGAGAGGAACACTGAAGCTTTCTTT. Translated: CASSLERNTEAFF.

The chain employs TRBV2 and TRBJ2-7; D is unclear. V lost 6 bases and J lost 7, with 22 bases in between. This CDR3 region has 15 residues. Germline loops: CDR1 SNHLY, CDR2 FYNNEI. CDR3 residues: CASRDSGLILREQYF. CDR3 DNA: TGTGCCAGCAGGGATTCGGGTCTTATCCTACGGGAGCAGTACTTC.

The chain links TRBV5-1 to TRBJ2-2, with a weak D call TRBD2 (5 bases). Germline lookup yields CDR1 SGHRS and CDR2 YFSETQ. The length of the CDR3 is 18 residues. Trimming cost V 4 bases and J 6 bases, with 25 bases left between them. DNA of the CDR3: TGCGCCAGCAGCCCCTTCGCGGTAGGAGGTGGTCGCGCCGGGGAGCTGTTTTTT. Protein product: CASSPFAVGGGRAGELFF. Together with reference TRBV5-1 and TRBJ2-2, the CDR3 gives the full variable domain: KAGVTQTPRYLIKTRGQQVTLSCSPISGHRSVSWYQQTPGQGLQFLFEYFSETQRNKGNFPGRFSGRQFSNSRSEMNVSTLELGDSALYLCASSPFAVGGGRAGELFFGEGSRLTVL.

The rearrangement joins TRBV5-1 to TRBJ1-4; D is ambiguous. The CDR3 totals 15 residues. Germline V gene lookup returns CDR1 SGHRS and CDR2 YFSETQ. The germline V and J ends were trimmed by 4 bases and 5 bases, with 15 bases remaining between them. CDR3 protein: CASSPMGIRNEKLFF. For the CDR3, the DNA is TGCGCCAGCAGCCCAATGGGTATCAGGAATGAAAAACTGTTTTTT.

CDR3 in amino acids: CASSNPRDWYTF. CDR3 sequence (DNA): TGTGCCAGCAGCAACCCCAGGGATTGGTACACCTTC. The J gene is TRBJ1-2, the V gene TRBV11-2; tentatively, D is TRBD1 (5 bases). Trimming took 5 bases from V and 11 from J, leaving 15 bases between them. CDR1 and CDR2 from the germline V gene are SGHAT and FQNNGV. The CDR3 has 12 amino acids.